This passage covers 14 T cell receptor beta chains from one sample sequenced in a study of CD8 T cells in Susac syndrome. RNA was extracted with the RNeasy kit, and a quantity of 0.5 to 1 ug was reverse transcribed using random hexamers. TCRdb fed the immunoSEQ multiplex PCR reads into MiXCR, producing one record per CDR3 protein. The sample shows under 150,000 distinct CDR3 sequences, roughly 80% of them seen only once. The material sequenced was CD8+ T cells from PBMCs. Receptors originate from a human donor with multiple sclerosis.

The V call is TRBV6-1, the J call TRBJ2-7; tentative D call: TRBD1 (6 bases). CDR3 length: 17 residues. The V gene lost 7 bases and the J gene lost 2 bases, with 24 bases spanning the gap. Germline V gene sequence: CDR1 MNHNS, CDR2 SASEGT. This CDR3 is CASTTLSQGPAAYEQYF. CDR3 bases: TGTGCCAGCACTACCCTTAGCCAGGGGCCAGCAGCCTACGAGCAGTACTTC.

The V gene is TRBV2, the J gene TRBJ2-5; TRBD2 matches 7 bases. Per germline, CDR1 SNHLY and CDR2 FYNNEI. The CDR3 contains 15 residues. With V trimmed by 6 bases and J by 5 bases, 12 bases remained unmatched. The chain's CDR3 is CASRSGTTEVETQYF. In DNA form, the CDR3 reads TGTGCCAGCAGATCCGGGACTACAGAGGTGGAGACCCAGTACTTC.

V and J are TRBV27 and TRBJ1-5; no firm D call. Germline CDR1 reads MNHEY; CDR2 reads SMNVEV (reference sequence). V was trimmed by 2 bases and J by 5 bases, leaving 16 bases between them. The CDR3 is 16 amino acids. The CDR3 region is CASSLVPGPPDQPQHF. In nucleotides, the CDR3 is TGTGCCAGCAGTTTAGTCCCGGGCCCCCCTGATCAGCCCCAGCATTTT.

There are a few counts of this clonotype. V usage is TRBV7-2 and J usage is TRBJ1-1; D call uncertain. The germline gives CDR1 SGHTA, CDR2 FQGNSA. V was trimmed by 3 bases and J by 3 bases, leaving 8 bases between them. The CDR3 is 13 residues long. DNA of the CDR3: TGTGCCAGCAGCTTCGGACCGGACACTGAAGCTTTCTTT. It translates to CASSFGPDTEAFF.

The chain couples TRBV12-3 or TRBV12-4 to TRBJ2-1; D is perhaps TRBD1 (6 bases). The CDR3 consists of 16 residues. With 5 bases removed from V and 4 bases from J, the gap between germline ends came to 18 bases. DNA of the CDR3: TGTGCCAGCAGTCCGACCGGGACAAATCGGTACAATGAGCAGTTCTTC. It yields the protein CASSPTGTNRYNEQFF.

This clonotype was seen a few times. The gene calls are TRBV11-2 and TRBJ2-1; no definite D call. The CDR3 is made up of 13 amino acids. Trimming left V 0 bases short and J 7 bases short, with 7 bases between. Germline-derived CDR1 and CDR2 are SGHAT and FQNNGV. The CDR3 coding sequence is TGTGCCAGCAGCTTAGAGCTGTGGAATGAGCAGTTCTTC. The encoded protein is CASSLELWNEQFF.

The chain joins TRBV5-6 to TRBJ1-2; D unclear. The CDR3 length is 13 residues. Trimming left V 0 bases short and J 6 bases short, with 9 bases between. Germline CDR1 SGHDT, CDR2 YYEEEE. CDR3 in amino acids: CASSLGVLDGYTF. CDR3 DNA sequence: TGTGCCAGCAGCTTGGGGGTTCTTGATGGCTACACCTTC.

CDR3 DNA sequence: TGTGCCAGCGCCGGGATCAAGAGCAACACTGAAGCTTTCTTT. This encodes CASAGIKSNTEAFF. The chain links TRBV5-6 to TRBJ1-1; D is ambiguous. Between the trimmed V and J ends, which lost 7 bases and 2 bases, there was a span of 15 bases. The CDR3 is 14 amino acids. Germline CDR1 SGHDT, CDR2 YYEEEE. The entire variable domain, with the rest obtained from reference TRBV5-6 and TRBJ1-1, is as follows: DAGVTQSPTHLIKTRGQQVTLRCSPKSGHDTVSWYQQALGQGPQFIFQYYEEEERQRGNFPDRFSGHQFPNYSSELNVNALLLGDSALYLCASAGIKSNTEAFFGQGTRLTVV.

The gene calls are TRBV28 and TRBJ2-1; TRBD2 matches at 11 bases. The CDR3 is made up of 17 amino acids. V lost 3 bases and J lost 4; bases outside the gene matches: 8. The V gene's germline CDR1 is MDHEN and CDR2 SYDVKM. CDR3 region: CASSFQLAGDFYNEQFF. The CDR3 region has the DNA TGTGCCAGCAGTTTCCAACTAGCGGGGGACTTTTACAATGAGCAGTTCTTC. Complete variable domain (other parts from reference TRBV28 and TRBJ2-1): DVKVTQSSRYLVKRTGEKVFLECVQDMDHENMFWYRQDPGLGLRLIYFSYDVKMKEKGDIPEGYSVSREKKERFSLILESASTNQTSMYLCASSFQLAGDFYNEQFFGPGTRLTVL.

The CDR3 here is CASSPQPGEQYF. Here the CDR3 DNA reads TGTGCCAGCTCACCTCAGCCGGGCGAGCAGTACTTC. The rearrangement links TRBV18 to TRBJ2-7; D is unresolved. The CDR3 consists of 12 residues. The germline V and J ends were trimmed by 3 bases and 6 bases, with 9 bases remaining between them. Germline V gene lookup returns CDR1 KGHSH and CDR2 LQKENI.

The rearrangement links TRBV7-3 to TRBJ2-1, with 10 nucleotides matching TRBD2. CDR1 and CDR2 from the germline V gene are SGHTA and FQGTGA. The CDR3 is 17 residues long. The J segment lost 8 bases and the V segment lost 6 bases, leaving 16 bases of the junction unmatched. CDR3 sequence reads: CASSYLPPSGGGDEQFF. The CDR3 DNA sequence: TGTGCCAGCAGTTACCTGCCTCCTAGCGGGGGAGGAGATGAGCAGTTCTTC.

This clonotype was recorded a few times. The chain has TRBV6-1 and TRBJ1-2, with D possibly matching TRBD1 (5 bases). Germline V lookup: CDR1 MNHNS, CDR2 SASEGT. The length of the CDR3 is 12 residues. Trimming stripped 5 bases from V and 4 bases from J, with 8 bases between. The CDR3 coding sequence is TGTGCCAGCAGTCGAAGGGGCTATGGCTACACCTTC. It translates to CASSRRGYGYTF.

The V gene is TRBV3-1, the J gene TRBJ2-2; 9 bases agree with TRBD1. From germline, CDR1 is LGHDT and CDR2 YNNKEL (reference sequence). There are 16 residues in the CDR3. The J segment lost 4 bases and the V segment lost 2 bases, leaving 5 bases of the junction unmatched. The CDR3 here is CASSQRHRGRTGELFF. As DNA, the CDR3 is TGTGCCAGCAGCCAACGACACAGGGGGCGCACCGGGGAGCTGTTTTTT.

The chain combines TRBV5-1 with TRBJ2-5; possible D gene TRBD2, 6 bases. V was shortened by 0 bases and J by 2 bases, with 8 bases between the two germline ends. CDR3 length: 14 residues. Germline values: CDR1 SGHRS, CDR2 YFSETQ. The CDR3 nucleotides read TGCGCCAGCAGCTTGGAGGGACTTCAAGAGACCCAGTACTTC. Translating gives CASSLEGLQETQYF.